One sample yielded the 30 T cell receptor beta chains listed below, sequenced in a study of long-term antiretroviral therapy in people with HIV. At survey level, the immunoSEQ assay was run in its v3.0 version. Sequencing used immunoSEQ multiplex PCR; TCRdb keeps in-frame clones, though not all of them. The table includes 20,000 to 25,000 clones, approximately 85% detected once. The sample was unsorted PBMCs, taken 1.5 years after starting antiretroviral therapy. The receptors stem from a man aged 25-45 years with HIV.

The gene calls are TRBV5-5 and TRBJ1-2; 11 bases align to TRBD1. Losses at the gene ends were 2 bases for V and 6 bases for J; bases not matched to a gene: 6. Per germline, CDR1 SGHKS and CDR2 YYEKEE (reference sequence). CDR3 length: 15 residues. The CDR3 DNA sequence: TGTGCCAGCAGCTTATGGACAGGGGGCGCAAATGGCTACACCTTC. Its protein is CASSLWTGGANGYTF.

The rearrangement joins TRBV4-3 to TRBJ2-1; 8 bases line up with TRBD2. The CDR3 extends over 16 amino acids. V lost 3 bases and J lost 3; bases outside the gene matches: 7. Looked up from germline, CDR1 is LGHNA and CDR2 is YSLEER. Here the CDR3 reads CASSQVRGGSYNEQFF. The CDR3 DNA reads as TGCGCCAGCAGCCAGGTTCGGGGGGGAAGCTACAATGAGCAGTTCTTC.

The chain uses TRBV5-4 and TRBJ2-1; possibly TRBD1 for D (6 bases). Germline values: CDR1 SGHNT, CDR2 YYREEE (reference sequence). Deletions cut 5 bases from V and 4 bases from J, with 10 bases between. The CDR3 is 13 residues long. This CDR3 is CASRPDSYNEQFF. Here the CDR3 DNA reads TGTGCCAGCAGGCCGGACAGTTACAATGAGCAGTTCTTC.

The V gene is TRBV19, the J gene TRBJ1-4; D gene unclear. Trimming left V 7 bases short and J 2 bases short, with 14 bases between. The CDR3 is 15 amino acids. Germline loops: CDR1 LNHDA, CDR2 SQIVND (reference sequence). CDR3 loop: CASTGRFGTNEKLFF. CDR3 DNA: TGTGCCAGTACGGGCCGGTTTGGGACTAATGAAAAACTGTTTTTT.

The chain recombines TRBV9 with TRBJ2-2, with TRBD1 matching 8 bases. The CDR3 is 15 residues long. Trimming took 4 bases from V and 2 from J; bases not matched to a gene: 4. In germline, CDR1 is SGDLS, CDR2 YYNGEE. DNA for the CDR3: TGTGCCAGCAGCTTAGGACAGGGTAACACCGGGGAGCTGTTTTTT. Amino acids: CASSLGQGNTGELFF.

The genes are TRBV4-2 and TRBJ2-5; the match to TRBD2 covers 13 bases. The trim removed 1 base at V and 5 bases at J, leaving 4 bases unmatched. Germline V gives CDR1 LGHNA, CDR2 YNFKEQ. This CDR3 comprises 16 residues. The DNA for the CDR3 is TGTGCCAGCAGCCAAGGGACTAGCGGGAGAGATGAGACCCAGTACTTC. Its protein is CASSQGTSGRDETQYF.

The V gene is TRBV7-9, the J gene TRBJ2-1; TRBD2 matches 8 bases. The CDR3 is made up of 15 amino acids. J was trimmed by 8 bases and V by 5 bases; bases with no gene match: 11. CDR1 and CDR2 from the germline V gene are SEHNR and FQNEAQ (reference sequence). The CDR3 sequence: CASSPSGRSVDEQFF. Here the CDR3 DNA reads TGTGCCAGCAGCCCCAGCGGGAGAAGCGTCGATGAGCAGTTCTTC.

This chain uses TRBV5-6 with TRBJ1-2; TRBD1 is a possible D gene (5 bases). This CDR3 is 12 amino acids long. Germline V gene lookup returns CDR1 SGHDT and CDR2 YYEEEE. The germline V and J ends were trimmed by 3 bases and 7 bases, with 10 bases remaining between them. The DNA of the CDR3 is TGTGCCAGCAGCTCATATAGGGGTGGCTACACCTTC. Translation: CASSSYRGGYTF.

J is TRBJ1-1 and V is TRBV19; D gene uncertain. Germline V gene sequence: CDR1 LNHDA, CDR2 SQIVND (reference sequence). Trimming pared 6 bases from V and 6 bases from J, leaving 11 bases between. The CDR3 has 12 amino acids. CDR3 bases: TGTGCCAGTAGAAGATATCGCGCTGAAGCTTTCTTT. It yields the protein CASRRYRAEAFF.

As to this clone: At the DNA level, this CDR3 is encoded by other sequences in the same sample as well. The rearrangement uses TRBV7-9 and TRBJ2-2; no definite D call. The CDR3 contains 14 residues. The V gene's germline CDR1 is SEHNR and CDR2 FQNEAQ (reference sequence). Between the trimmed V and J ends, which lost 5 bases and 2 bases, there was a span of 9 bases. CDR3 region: CASSPGPNTGELFF. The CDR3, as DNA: TGTGCCAGCAGCCCTGGACCCAACACCGGGGAGCTGTTTTTT.

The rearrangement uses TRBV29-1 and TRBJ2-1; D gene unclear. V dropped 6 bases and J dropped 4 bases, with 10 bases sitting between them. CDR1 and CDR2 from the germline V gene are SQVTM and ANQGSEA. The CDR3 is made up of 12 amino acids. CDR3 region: CSVPKGYNEQFF. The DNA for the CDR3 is TGCAGCGTCCCCAAGGGTTACAATGAGCAGTTCTTC.

CDR3 protein: CASSQDPGNEFNEQFF. The CDR3 DNA is TGCGCCAGCAGCCAAGATCCGGGGAACGAGTTTAATGAGCAGTTCTTC. The chain carries TRBV4-3 and TRBJ2-1; D might be TRBD2 (5 bases). V gave up 0 bases and J gave up 7 bases, with 16 bases separating them. The CDR3 has 16 residues. Looked up from germline, CDR1 is LGHNA and CDR2 is YSLEER.

This chain's CDR3 is CASARGPNTGELFF. CDR3 DNA: TGTGCCAGCGCTCGGGGGCCGAACACCGGGGAGCTGTTTTTT. The chain recombines TRBV11-3 with TRBJ2-2; the D call may be TRBD1 or TRBD2 (6 bases each). The V end lost 8 bases, the J end lost 0 bases, and 10 bases lay between the germline ends. CDR1 is SGHNT and CDR2 is YENEEA in the germline V gene. This CDR3 is built from 14 residues.

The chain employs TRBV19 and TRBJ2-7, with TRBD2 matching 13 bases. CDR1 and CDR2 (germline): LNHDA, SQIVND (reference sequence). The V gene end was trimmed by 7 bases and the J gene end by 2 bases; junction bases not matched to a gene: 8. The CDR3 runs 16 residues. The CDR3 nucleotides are TGTGCCAGTATTAAGGGACTAGCGGGAACCCCCTACGAGCAGTACTTC. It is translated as CASIKGLAGTPYEQYF.

The CDR3 DNA reads as TGTGCCAGAGAGAGGGTGGCTAGACCCTACGAGCAGTACTTC. Amino acids: CARERVARPYEQYF. V gene TRBV5-3 combines with J gene TRBJ2-7; D might be TRBD2 (5 bases). TRBV5-3 has ORF status, its function being uncertain. The CDR3 totals 14 residues. The germline V and J ends were trimmed by 7 bases and 2 bases, with 16 bases remaining between them.

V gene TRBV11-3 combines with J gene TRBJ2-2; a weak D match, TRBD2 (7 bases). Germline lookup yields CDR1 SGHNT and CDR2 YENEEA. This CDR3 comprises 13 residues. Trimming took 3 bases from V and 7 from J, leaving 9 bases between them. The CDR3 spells CASSLGGLGELFF. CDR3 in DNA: TGTGCCAGCAGCTTGGGGGGGCTCGGGGAGCTGTTTTTT.

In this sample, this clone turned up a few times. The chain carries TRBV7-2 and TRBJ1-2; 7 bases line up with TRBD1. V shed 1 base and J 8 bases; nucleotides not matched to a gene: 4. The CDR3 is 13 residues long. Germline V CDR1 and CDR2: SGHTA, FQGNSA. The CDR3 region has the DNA TGTGCCAGCAGCTTAGACAGGGGCGGAGGCTACACCTTC. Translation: CASSLDRGGGYTF.

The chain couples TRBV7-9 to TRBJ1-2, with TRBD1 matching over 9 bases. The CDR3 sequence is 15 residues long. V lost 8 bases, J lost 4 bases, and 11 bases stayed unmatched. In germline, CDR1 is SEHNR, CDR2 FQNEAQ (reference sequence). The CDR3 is CASLRAGQGFYGYTF. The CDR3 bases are TGTGCCAGCCTAAGAGCGGGACAGGGATTCTATGGCTACACCTTC. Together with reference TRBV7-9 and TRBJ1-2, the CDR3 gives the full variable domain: DTGVSQNPRHKITKRGQNVTFRCDPISEHNRLYWYRQTLGQGPEFLTYFQNEAQLEKSRLLSDRFSAERPKGSFSTLEIQRTEQGDSAMYLCASLRAGQGFYGYTFGSGTRLTVV.

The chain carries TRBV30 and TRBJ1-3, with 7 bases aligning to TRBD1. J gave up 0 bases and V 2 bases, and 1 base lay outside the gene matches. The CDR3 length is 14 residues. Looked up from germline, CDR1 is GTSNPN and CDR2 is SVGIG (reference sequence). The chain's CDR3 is CAWSYRGSGNTIYF. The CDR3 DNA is TGTGCCTGGAGTTACAGGGGCTCTGGAAACACCATATATTTT.

The CDR3 spells CASSLSRTSGGNNEQFF. As DNA, the CDR3 is TGTGCCAGCAGCTTATCGCGGACTAGCGGGGGGAATAATGAGCAGTTCTTC. The chain joins TRBV7-3 to TRBJ2-1, with 14 bases that match TRBD2. The CDR3 runs 17 residues. Germline CDR1 SGHTA, CDR2 FQGTGA. J was trimmed by 7 bases and V by 2 bases; bases with no gene match: 7. The full variable domain, in which reference TRBV7-3 and TRBJ2-1 provide the parts outside the CDR3, is GAGVSQTPSNKVTEKGKYVELRCDPISGHTALYWYRQSLGQGPEFLIYFQGTGAADDSGLPNDRFFAVRPEGSVSTLKIQRTERGDSAVYLCASSLSRTSGGNNEQFFGPGTRLTVL.

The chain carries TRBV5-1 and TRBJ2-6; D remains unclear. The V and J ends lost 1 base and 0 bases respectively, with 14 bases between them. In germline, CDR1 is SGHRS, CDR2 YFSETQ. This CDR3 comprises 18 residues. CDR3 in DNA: TGCGCCAGCAGCTTGCTTTCCCCACCGAGCTCTGGGGCCAACGTCCTGACTTTC. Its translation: CASSLLSPPSSGANVLTF. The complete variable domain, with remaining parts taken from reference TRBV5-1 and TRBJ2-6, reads KAGVTQTPRYLIKTRGQQVTLSCSPISGHRSVSWYQQTPGQGLQFLFEYFSETQRNKGNFPGRFSGRQFSNSRSEMNVSTLELGDSALYLCASSLLSPPSSGANVLTFGAGSRLTVL.

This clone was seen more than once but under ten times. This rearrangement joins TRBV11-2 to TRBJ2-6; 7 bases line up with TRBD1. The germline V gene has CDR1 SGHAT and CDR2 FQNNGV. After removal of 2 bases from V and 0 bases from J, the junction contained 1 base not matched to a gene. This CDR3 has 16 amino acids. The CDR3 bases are TGTGCCAGCAGCTTAAGACAGGGCTCTGGGGCCAACGTCCTGACTTTC. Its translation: CASSLRQGSGANVLTF.

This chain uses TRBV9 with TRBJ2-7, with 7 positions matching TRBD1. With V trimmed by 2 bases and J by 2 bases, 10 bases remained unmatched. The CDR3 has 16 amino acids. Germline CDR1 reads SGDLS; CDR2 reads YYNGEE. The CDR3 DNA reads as TGTGCCAGCAGCGTTGAAGCAGGGGGATCAACCTACGAGCAGTACTTC. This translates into CASSVEAGGSTYEQYF. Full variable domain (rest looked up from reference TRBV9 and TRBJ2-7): DSGVTQTPKHLITATGQRVTLRCSPRSGDLSVYWYQQSLDQGLQFLIQYYNGEERAKGNILERFSAQQFPDLHSELNLSSLELGDSALYFCASSVEAGGSTYEQYFGPGTRLTVT.

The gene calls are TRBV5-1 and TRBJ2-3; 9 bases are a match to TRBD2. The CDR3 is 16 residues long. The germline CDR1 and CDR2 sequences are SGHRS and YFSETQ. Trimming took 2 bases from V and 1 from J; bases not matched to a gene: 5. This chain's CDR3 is CASSFPLAGRTDTQYF. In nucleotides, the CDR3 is TGCGCCAGCAGCTTTCCACTAGCGGGTCGCACAGATACGCAGTATTTT.

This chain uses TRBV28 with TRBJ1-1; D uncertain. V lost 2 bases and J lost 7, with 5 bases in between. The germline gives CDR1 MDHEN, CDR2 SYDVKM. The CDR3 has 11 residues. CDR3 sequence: CASSLGNEAFF. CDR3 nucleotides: TGTGCCAGCAGTTTAGGCAATGAAGCTTTCTTT.

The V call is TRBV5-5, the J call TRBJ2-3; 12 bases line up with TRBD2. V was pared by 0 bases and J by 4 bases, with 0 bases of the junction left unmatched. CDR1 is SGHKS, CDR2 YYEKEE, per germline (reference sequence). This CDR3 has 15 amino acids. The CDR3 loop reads CASSLGLAGADTQYF. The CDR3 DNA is TGTGCCAGCAGCTTGGGACTAGCGGGAGCAGATACGCAGTATTTT.

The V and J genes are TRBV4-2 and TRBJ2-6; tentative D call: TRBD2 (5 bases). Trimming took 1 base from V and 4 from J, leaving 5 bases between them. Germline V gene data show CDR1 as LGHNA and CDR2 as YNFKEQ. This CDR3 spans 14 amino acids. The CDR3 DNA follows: TGTGCCAGCAGCCAAGCGGGAGGGGCCAACGTCCTGACTTTC. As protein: CASSQAGGANVLTF.

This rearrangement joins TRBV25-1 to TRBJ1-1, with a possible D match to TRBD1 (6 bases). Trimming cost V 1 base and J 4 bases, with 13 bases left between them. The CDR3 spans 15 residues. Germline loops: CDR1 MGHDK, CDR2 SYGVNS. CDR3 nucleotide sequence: TGTGCCAGCAGTGAATTTGGGGGAGGGGGCACTGAAGCTTTCTTT. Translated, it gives CASSEFGGGGTEAFF.

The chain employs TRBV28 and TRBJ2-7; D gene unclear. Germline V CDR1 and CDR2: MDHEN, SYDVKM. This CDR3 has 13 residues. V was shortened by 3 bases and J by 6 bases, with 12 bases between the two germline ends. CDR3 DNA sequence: TGTGCCAGCAGTTTGGGGTCGTTGGGCGAGCAGTACTTC. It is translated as CASSLGSLGEQYF.

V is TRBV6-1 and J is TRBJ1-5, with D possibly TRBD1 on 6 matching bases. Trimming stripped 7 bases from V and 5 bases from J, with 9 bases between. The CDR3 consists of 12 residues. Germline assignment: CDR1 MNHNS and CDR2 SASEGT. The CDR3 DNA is TGTGCCAGCAAGCAGGGGTATCAGCCCCAGCATTTT. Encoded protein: CASKQGYQPQHF.